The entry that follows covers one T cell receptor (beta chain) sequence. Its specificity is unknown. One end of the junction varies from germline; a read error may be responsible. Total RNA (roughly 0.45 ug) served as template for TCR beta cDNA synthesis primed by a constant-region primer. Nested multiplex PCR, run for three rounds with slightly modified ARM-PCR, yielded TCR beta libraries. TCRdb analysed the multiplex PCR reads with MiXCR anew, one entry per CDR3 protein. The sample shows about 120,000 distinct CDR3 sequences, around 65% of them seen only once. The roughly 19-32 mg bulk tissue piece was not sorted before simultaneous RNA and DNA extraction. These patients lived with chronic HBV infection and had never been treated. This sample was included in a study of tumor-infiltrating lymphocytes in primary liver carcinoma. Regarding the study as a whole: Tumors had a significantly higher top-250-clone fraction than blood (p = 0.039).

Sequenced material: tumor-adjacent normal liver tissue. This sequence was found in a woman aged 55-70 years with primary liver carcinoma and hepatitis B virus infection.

CDR3 DNA: TGTGCCAACAGTTTTTCCGGGGAACACGAAGAGCAGTACTTC. Translated, it gives CANSFSGEHEEQYF. The chain combines TRBV6-5 with TRBJ2-7; perhaps TRBD2 as D (5 bases). The CDR3 is made up of 14 amino acids. Germline V gene sequence: CDR1 MNHEY, CDR2 SVGAGI.